This T cell receptor (beta chain) was identified during a study of T cells in Graves' hyperthyroidism and ophthalmopathy. Germline trimming cut 3 bases from V and 8 bases from J; bases unmatched to any gene: 7. Looked up from germline, CDR1 is LGHDT and CDR2 is YNNKEL (reference sequence). This CDR3 is 15 amino acids long. The sample holds many counts of this clonotype. RNA transcripts gave rise to amplified TCR beta CDR3 regions. With the HTBI primer set, the TCR CDR3 went through a first round of RT-PCR. TCRdb reanalysed the multiplex PCR reads using MiXCR and keeps one entry per CDR3 protein. The data contain about 600,000 distinct CDR3 sequences, 16% of them seen just once; the ten biggest clones take up roughly 3.3%.

Sequenced sample: blood. The chain recombines TRBV3-1 with TRBJ2-1, with 10 nucleotides matching TRBD2. This sequence was found in a woman aged 40 to 49 with Graves' ophthalmopathy. Here the CDR3 DNA reads TGTGCCAGCAGCCATAGGATAGCGGGAGGCCATGAGCAGTTCTTC. Translating gives CASSHRIAGGHEQFF.